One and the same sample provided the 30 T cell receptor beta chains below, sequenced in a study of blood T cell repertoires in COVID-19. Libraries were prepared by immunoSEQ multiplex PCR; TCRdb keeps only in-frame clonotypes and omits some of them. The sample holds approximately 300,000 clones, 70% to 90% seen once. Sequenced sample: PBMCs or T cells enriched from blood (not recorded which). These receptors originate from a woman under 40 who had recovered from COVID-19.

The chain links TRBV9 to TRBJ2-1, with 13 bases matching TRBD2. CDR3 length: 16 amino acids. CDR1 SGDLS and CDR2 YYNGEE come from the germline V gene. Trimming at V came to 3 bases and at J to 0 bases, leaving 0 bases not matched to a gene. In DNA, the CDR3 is TGTGCCAGCAGCGGGACTAGCGGGAGCTCCTACAATGAGCAGTTCTTC. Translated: CASSGTSGSSYNEQFF.

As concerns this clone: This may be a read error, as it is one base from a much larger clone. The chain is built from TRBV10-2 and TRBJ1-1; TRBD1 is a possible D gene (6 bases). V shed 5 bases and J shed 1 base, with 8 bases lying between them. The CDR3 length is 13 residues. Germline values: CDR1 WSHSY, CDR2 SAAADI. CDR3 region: CASSQQGNTEAFF. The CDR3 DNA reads TGCGCCAGCAGTCAACAGGGGAACACTGAAGCTTTCTTT.

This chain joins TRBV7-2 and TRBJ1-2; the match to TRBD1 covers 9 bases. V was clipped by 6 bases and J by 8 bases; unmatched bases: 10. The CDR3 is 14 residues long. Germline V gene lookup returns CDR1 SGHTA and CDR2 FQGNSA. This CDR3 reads CASRGQGSTGGYTF. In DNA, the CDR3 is TGTGCCAGCAGAGGACAGGGGAGTACGGGGGGCTACACCTTC. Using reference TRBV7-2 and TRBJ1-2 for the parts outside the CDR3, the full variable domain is GAGVSQSPSNKVTEKGKDVELRCDPISGHTALYWYRQSLGQGLEFLIYFQGNSAPDKSGLPSDRFSAERTGGSVSTLTIQRTQQEDSAVYLCASRGQGSTGGYTFGSGTRLTVV.

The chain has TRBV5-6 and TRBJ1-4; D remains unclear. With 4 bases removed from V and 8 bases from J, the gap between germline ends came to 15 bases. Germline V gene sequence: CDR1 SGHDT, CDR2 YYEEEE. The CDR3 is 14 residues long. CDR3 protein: CASSPRGVREKLFF. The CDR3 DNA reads TGTGCCAGCAGCCCCCGCGGGGTACGGGAAAAACTGTTTTTT.

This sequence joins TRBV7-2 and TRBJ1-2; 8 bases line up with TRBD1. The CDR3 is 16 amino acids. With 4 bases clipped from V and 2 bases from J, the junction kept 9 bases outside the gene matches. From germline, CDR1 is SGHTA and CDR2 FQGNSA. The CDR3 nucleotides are TGTGCCAGCAGCTCTCCCAGGGGGACAGGCAACTATGGCTACACCTTC. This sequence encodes CASSSPRGTGNYGYTF.

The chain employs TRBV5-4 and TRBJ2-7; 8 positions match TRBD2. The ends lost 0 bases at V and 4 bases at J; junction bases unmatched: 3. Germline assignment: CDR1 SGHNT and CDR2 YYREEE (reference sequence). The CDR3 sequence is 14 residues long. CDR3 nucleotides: TGTGCCAGCAGCTTGGGGGCGGGGGGATACGAGCAGTACTTC. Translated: CASSLGAGGYEQYF.

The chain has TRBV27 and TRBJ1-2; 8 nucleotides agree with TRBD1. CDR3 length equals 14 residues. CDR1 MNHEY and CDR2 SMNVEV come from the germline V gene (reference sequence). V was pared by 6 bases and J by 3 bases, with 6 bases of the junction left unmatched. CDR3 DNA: TGTGCCAGCAGCCGAAACAGGGGGGACTATGGCTACACCTTC. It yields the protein CASSRNRGDYGYTF.

CDR3 bases: TGCGCCAGCAGCTTGGAGCAGGGGGACTCCTATGGCTACACCTTC. As protein: CASSLEQGDSYGYTF. The gene calls are TRBV5-1 and TRBJ1-2, with 7 bases identical to TRBD1. This CDR3 comprises 15 residues. V trimming: 0 bases; J trimming: 4 bases; junction bases outside the gene matches: 6. Germline V gene lookup returns CDR1 SGHRS and CDR2 YFSETQ. Filled out from reference TRBV5-1 and TRBJ1-2, the complete variable domain reads KAGVTQTPRYLIKTRGQQVTLSCSPISGHRSVSWYQQTPGQGLQFLFEYFSETQRNKGNFPGRFSGRQFSNSRSEMNVSTLELGDSALYLCASSLEQGDSYGYTFGSGTRLTVV.

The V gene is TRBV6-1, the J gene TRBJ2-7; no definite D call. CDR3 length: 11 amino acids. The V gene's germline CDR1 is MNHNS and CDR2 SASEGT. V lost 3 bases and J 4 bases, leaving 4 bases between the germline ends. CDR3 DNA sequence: TGTGCCAGCAGTGATAGATACGAGCAGTACTTC. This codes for CASSDRYEQYF.

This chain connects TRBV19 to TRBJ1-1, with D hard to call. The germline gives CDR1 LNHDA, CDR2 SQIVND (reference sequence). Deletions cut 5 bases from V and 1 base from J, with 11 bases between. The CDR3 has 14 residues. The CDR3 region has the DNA TGTGCCAGTAGTTTGTCGCGGGAGAACACTGAAGCTTTCTTT. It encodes CASSLSRENTEAFF.

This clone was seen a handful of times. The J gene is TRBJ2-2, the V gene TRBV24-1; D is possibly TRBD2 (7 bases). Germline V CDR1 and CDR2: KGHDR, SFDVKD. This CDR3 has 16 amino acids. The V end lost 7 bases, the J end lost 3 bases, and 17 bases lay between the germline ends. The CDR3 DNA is TGTGCCACCAGCGGGGGGCCGCCGTTCCACACCGGGGAGCTGTTTTTT. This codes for CATSGGPPFHTGELFF.

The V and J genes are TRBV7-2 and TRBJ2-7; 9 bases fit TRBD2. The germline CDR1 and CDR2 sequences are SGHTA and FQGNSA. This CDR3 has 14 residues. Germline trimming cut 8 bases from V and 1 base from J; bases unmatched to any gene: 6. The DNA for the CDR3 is TGTGCCAGCGGGCGGGGGGGAGGATCCTACGAGCAGTACTTC. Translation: CASGRGGGSYEQYF. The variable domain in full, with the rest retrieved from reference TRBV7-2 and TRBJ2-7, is GAGVSQSPSNKVTEKGKDVELRCDPISGHTALYWYRQSLGQGLEFLIYFQGNSAPDKSGLPSDRFSAERTGGSVSTLTIQRTQQEDSAVYLCASGRGGGSYEQYFGPGTRLTVT.

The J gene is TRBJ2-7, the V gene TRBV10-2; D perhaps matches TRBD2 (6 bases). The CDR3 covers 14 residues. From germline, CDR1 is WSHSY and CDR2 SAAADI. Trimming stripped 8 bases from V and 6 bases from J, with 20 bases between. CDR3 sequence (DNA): TGCGCCAGCCGCCCCGGGGACTCCTTTGGCGAGCAGTACTTC. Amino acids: CASRPGDSFGEQYF.

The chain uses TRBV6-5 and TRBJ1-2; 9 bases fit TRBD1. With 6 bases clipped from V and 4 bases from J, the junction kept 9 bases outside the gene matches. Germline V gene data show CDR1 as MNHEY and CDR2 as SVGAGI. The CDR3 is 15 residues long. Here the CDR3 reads CASSPGQGSGYGYTF. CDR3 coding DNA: TGTGCCAGCAGCCCGGGACAGGGTAGTGGCTATGGCTACACCTTC.

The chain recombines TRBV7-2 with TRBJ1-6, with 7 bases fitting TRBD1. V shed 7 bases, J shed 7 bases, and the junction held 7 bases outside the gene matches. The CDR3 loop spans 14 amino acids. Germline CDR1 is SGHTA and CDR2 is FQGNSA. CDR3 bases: TGTGCCAGCAATTCCCGGACAGGAAATTCACCCCTCCACTTT. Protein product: CASNSRTGNSPLHF.

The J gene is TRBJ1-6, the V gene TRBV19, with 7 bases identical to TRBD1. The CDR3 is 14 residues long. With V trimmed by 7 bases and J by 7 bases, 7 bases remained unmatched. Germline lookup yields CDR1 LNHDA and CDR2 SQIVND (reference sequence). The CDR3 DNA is TGTGCCAGTACCGTGACAGGGTCAAATTCACCCCTCCACTTT. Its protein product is CASTVTGSNSPLHF.

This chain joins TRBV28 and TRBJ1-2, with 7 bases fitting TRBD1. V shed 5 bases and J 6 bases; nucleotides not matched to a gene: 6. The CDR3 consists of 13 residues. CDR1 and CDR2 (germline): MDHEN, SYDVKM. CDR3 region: CASSKRGLDGYTF. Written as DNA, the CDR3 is TGTGCCAGCAGTAAGAGGGGGCTCGATGGCTACACCTTC.

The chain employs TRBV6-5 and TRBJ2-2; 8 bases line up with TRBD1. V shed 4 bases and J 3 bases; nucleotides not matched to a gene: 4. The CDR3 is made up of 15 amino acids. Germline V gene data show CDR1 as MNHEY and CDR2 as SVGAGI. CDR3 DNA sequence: TGTGCCAGCAGTTTCAGGGGGCAGGACACCGGGGAGCTGTTTTTT. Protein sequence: CASSFRGQDTGELFF.

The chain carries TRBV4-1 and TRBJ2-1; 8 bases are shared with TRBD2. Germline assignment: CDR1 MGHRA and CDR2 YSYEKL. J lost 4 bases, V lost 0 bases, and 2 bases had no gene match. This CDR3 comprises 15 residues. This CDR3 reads CASSQDPGGYNEQFF. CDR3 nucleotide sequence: TGCGCCAGCAGCCAAGATCCGGGGGGGTACAATGAGCAGTTCTTC.

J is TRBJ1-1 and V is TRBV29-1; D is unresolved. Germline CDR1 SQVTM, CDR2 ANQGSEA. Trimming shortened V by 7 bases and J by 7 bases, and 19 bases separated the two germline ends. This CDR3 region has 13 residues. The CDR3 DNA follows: TGCAGCGCCGAGGGAACAATGGGAAATGAAGCTTTCTTT. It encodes CSAEGTMGNEAFF.

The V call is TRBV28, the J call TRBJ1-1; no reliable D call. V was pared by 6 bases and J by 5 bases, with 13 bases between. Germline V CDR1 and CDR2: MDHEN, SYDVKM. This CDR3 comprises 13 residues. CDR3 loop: CASRLGSGTEAFF. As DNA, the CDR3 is TGTGCCAGCAGACTGGGTTCGGGGACTGAAGCTTTCTTT.

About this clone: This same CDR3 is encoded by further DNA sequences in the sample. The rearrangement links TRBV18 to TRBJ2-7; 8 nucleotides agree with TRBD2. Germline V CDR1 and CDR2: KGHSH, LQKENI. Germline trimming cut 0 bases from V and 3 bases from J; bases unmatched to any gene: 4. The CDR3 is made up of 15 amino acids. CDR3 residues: CASSPPRGGLYEQYF. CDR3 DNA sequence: TGTGCCAGCTCACCACCGCGCGGGGGGCTCTACGAGCAGTACTTC.

CDR3 in amino acids: CASSMGTENSNQPQHF. In nucleotides, the CDR3 is TGTGCCAGCAGCATGGGCACAGAAAATAGCAATCAGCCCCAGCATTTT. The V and J genes are TRBV21-1 and TRBJ1-5; whether TRBD1, the table's D call, matches the DNA was not checked. TRBV21-1 is assigned pseudogene status. There are 16 residues in the CDR3.

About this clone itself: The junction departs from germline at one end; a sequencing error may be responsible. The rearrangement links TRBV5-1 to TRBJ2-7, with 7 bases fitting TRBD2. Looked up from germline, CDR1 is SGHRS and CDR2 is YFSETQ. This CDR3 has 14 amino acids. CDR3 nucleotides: TGCGCCAGCAGCTTGGTTCGGGGGGAGACAGTCCCTATCTTC. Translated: CASSLVRGETVPIF.

The CDR3 DNA sequence: TGTGCCAGCAGCCAAGTGAGTAGCGGGGGGCAGAATGAGCAGTTCTTC. Translating it yields CASSQVSSGGQNEQFF. The chain combines TRBV3-1 (or the pseudogene TRBV3-2) with TRBJ2-1; 10 bases match TRBD2. The V gene end was trimmed by 1 base and the J gene end by 7 bases; junction bases not matched to a gene: 7. This CDR3 has 16 amino acids. CDR1 and CDR2 from the germline V gene are LGHDT and YNNKEL (reference sequence).

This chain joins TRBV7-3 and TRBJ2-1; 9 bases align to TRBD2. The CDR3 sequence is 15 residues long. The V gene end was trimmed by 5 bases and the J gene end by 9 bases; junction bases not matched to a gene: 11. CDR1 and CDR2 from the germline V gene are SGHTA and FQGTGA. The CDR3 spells CASSLARGGASEQFF. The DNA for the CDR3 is TGTGCCAGCAGCCTTGCTCGCGGGGGGGCCTCTGAGCAGTTCTTC.

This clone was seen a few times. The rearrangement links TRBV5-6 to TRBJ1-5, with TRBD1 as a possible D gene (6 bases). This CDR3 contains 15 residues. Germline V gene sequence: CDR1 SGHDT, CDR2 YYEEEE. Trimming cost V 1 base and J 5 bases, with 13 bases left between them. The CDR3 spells CASSLRGTRDQPQHF. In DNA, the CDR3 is TGTGCCAGCAGCTTGAGAGGGACAAGAGATCAGCCCCAGCATTTT.

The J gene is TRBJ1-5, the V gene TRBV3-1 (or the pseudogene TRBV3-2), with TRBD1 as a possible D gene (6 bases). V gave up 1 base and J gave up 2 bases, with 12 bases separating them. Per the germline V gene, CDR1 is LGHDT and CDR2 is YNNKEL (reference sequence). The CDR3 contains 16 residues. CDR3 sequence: CASSQVGPGGNQPQHF. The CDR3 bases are TGTGCCAGCAGCCAAGTAGGGCCAGGGGGCAATCAGCCCCAGCATTTT.

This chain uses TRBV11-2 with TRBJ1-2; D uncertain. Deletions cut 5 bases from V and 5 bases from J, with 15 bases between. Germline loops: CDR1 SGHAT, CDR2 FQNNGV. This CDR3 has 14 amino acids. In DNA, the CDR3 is TGTGCCAGCAGCCCCACTTATTCTTCTTATGGCTACACCTTC. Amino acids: CASSPTYSSYGYTF.

The CDR3 region has the DNA TGTGCCAGCAGCTTACTGGACAGGGGTGGTTCACCCCTCCACTTT. Translated: CASSLLDRGGSPLHF. V and J are TRBV7-8 and TRBJ1-6, with 9 nucleotides matching TRBD1. V was pared by 2 bases and J by 9 bases, with 5 bases of the junction left unmatched. The CDR3 extends over 15 amino acids. From germline, CDR1 is SGHVS and CDR2 FQNEAQ.